The clone carrying this T cell receptor (beta chain) occurred a few times. Its cognate antigen is unknown. These data come from a study of post-analysis software for immune sequencing data. Study-level information: The study covered relapsing-remitting, secondary progressive and progressive-relapsing courses of multiple sclerosis.

V trimming: 5 bases; J trimming: 4 bases; junction bases outside the gene matches: 9. CDR3 length equals 15 residues. Germline V CDR1 and CDR2: MGHRA, YSYEKL. Libraries were made from TCR beta cDNA, and they carried unique molecular identifiers. Via MiXCR, TCRdb re-called the PCR reads, giving one row per CDR3 protein. The table includes approximately 440,000 distinct CDR3 sequences, over 35% detected once. Study conclusions and caveats: Versus controls, multiple sclerosis patients showed significantly lower diversity (normalized Chao1). Relative to controls, patients had 4 or 5 TRBV segments at higher frequency, with TRBV5-6, TRBV5-1 and TRBV20-1 among these.

The specimen sequenced was blood. This sequence joins TRBV4-1 and TRBJ2-7; 9 positions match TRBD2. This clonotype was sampled from a girl aged 10-17 years with multiple sclerosis. CDR3 amino acids: CASSNLLAGDYEQYF. In DNA, the CDR3 is TGCGCCAGCAGCAACCTACTAGCGGGCGATTACGAGCAGTACTTC.